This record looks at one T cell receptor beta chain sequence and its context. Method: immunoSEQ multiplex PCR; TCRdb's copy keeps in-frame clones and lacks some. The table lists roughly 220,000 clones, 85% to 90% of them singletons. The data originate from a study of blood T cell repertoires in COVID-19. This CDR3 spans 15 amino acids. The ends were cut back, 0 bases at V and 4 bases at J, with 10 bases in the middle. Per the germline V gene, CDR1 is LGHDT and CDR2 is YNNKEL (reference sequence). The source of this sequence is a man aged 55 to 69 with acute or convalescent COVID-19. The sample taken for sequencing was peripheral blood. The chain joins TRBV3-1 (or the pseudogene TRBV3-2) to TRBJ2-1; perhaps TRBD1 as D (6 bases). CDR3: CASSQDSDSYNEQFF. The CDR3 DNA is TGTGCCAGCAGCCAAGATTCGGACAGTTACAATGAGCAGTTCTTC.